The entry that follows covers one T cell receptor beta chain sequence. The entry originates in a study of blood T cell repertoires in COVID-19. This CDR3 region has 14 residues. In germline, CDR1 is SGHRS, CDR2 YFSETQ. Trimming shortened V by 4 bases and J by 6 bases, and 16 bases separated the two germline ends. Original data processing: Estimates of nucleated cell counts were drawn from the amplification of reference gene primers. The protocol was immunoSEQ multiplex PCR, while the TCRdb copy is restricted to in-frame clones and leaves out a portion. The V and J calls and the clone size are those of that table, but D and trimming were determined from the DNA. The data show 300,000 or so clones, roughly 86% seen once.

This chain uses TRBV5-1 with TRBJ1-2, with D maybe TRBD1 (6 bases). The sequence derives from a woman aged 45-65 years who had recovered from COVID-19. Sample: peripheral blood. DNA of the CDR3: TGCGCCAGCAGCCTCGAGGGCAGGGGTAATGGCTACACCTTC. This gives the protein CASSLEGRGNGYTF.